This T cell receptor beta chain was observed in a study of OX40 agonist ivuxolimab in advanced cancers. The wider study: Those enrolled were approximately 78% male, with a mean age of approximately 60 years and ages from roughly 20 to 90. Prior anti-PD-1, anti-PD-L1 or anti-CTLA-4 therapy was allowed; less than 45% had some.

The assay was immunoSEQ multiplex PCR, and TCRdb's table has in-frame clones only and misses some. The sample holds approximately 89,000 clones, 87% seen once. Sequenced here: CD4+ or CD8+ T cells sorted from blood, sampled in a trial of the OX40 agonist ivuxolimab. This sequence was found in an adult with an advanced solid tumor such as melanoma, head and neck, liver or kidney cancer.

CDR3 in DNA: TGTGCCAGCAGCCAGCAGGGGATTGAAGCTTTCTTT. Encoded protein: CASSQQGIEAFF. The J gene is TRBJ1-1, the V gene TRBV14; D is possibly TRBD1 (6 bases). The V end lost 3 bases, the J end lost 7 bases, and 9 bases lay between the germline ends. Germline-derived CDR1 and CDR2 are SGHDN and FVKESK. The CDR3 consists of 12 residues.